This T cell receptor beta chain originates from a study of T cells after yellow fever vaccination. Findings of the study overall: Subsequent booster samples again held most clones from primary vaccination (roughly 96% CD4, roughly 90% CD8).

Trimming removed 8 bases at V and 1 base at J, with 13 bases between. This CDR3 spans 14 amino acids. Germline-derived CDR1 and CDR2 are LGHNA and YSLEER. This clonotype was observed many times. Antigen: not known. The authors made TCR cDNA by 5'RACE template switching, adding a universal primer site and UMIs. MiXCR, run by TCRdb on the 5' RACE reads, gives a single entry per CDR3 protein. This sample yields approximately 110,000 distinct CDR3 sequences, of which roughly 8.9% are seen a single time; 25% belongs to the top ten. This TCR was recovered from a man aged 25-40 years who received the YFV17D yellow fever vaccine. The specimen was CD8+ T cells sorted from PBMCs, collected 45 days after the yellow fever booster vaccination. The chain joins TRBV4-3 to TRBJ2-3, with D possibly matching TRBD2 (5 bases). For the CDR3, the DNA is TGCGCCAGCGGCGGGTCCGTGGGCACAGATACGCAGTATTTT. It is translated as CASGGSVGTDTQYF.